The source of this T cell receptor (beta chain) is a study of graft-versus-host responses after intestinal transplantation. Study-level background: Multivisceral, liver-intestinal, or isolated intestinal transplants were performed in recipients. Each recipient received anti-thymocyte globulin induction, then tacrolimus and steroids for 2 to 3 years. Findings and limits, study-wide: Some GvH clones appeared in ileal mucosa or blood before recipient bone marrow. Early after transplant, HvG clones declined as circulating GvH clones peaked.

From germline, CDR1 is SGDLS and CDR2 YYNGEE. This CDR3 has 11 amino acids. Trimming removed 4 bases from V and 4 bases from J, with 5 bases in between. Turning to this clone: Antigen unknown.

The repertoire was sequenced with immunoSEQ multiplex PCR; TCRdb's copy has only in-frame clones and lacks some. The profile covers around 17,000 clones, with about 90% appearing a single time and 5% to 6.5% taken by the ten largest. This sample comprised PBMCs, obtained approximately 110 days after intestinal transplant. The chain links TRBV9 to TRBJ1-2; D is uncertain. This sequence was found in a human patient who received an intestinal transplant, so some T cells may come from the graft donor. The CDR3 DNA reads as TGTGCCAGCAGCCCGGGCTATGGCTACACCTTC. Translation: CASSPGYGYTF.